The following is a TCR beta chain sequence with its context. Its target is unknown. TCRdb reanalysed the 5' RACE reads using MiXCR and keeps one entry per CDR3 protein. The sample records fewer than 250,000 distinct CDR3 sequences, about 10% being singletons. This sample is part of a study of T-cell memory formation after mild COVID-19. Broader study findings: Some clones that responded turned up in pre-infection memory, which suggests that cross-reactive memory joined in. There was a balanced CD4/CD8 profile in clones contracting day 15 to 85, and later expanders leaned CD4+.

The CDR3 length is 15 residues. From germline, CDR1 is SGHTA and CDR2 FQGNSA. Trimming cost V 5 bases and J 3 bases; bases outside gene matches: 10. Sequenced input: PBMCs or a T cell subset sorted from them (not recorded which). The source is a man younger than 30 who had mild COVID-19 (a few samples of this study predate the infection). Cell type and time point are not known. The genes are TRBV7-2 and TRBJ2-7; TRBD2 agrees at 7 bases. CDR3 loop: CASSPRGGSLYEQYF. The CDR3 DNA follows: TGTGCCAGCAGCCCCCGCGGGGGATCCCTCTACGAGCAGTACTTC.